One and the same sample provided the 21 T cell receptor beta chains below, sequenced in a study of cytomegalovirus exposure and HLA in healthy donors. The PCR used 60 Vbeta and 13 Jbeta primers. Produced via immunoSEQ multiplex PCR; TCRdb's table is partial and in-frame only. The sample contains roughly 230,000 clones, about 93% of which appear only once. The sequenced sample consisted of PBMCs. The receptors were gathered from a girl aged 2-10 years in good health and CMV-seronegative.

The rearrangement uses TRBV7-9 and TRBJ1-1; 7 bases match TRBD1. V lost 6 bases to trimming and J lost 5 bases; unmatched junction nucleotides: 12. This CDR3 spans 15 amino acids. Germline-derived CDR1 and CDR2 are SEHNR and FQNEAQ (reference sequence). In DNA, the CDR3 is TGTGCCAGCAGTTTTACTTCAGGGGGAAGGACTGAAGCTTTCTTT. It is translated as CASSFTSGGRTEAFF.

V gene TRBV11-3 combines with J gene TRBJ2-7, with D possibly matching TRBD1 (6 bases). CDR1 and CDR2 from the germline V gene are SGHNT and YENEEA. The CDR3 runs 18 residues. V was pared by 0 bases and J by 1 base, with 19 bases between. The CDR3 region has the DNA TGTGCCAGCAGCTTAGAGCCCCCTTTAACAGGGTCATCCTACGAGCAGTACTTC. It encodes CASSLEPPLTGSSYEQYF.

As regards this clone: One junction end does not reproduce the germline sequence, and a read error may be involved. The chain combines TRBV7-9 with TRBJ2-2, with 10 bases lining up with TRBD1. CDR3 size: 15 residues. CDR1 and CDR2 from the germline V gene are SEHNR and FQNEAQ (reference sequence). DNA for the CDR3: TGTTCCAGCAGCTTGGGACAGGGGAGCACCGGGGAGCTGTTTTTT. Its translation is CSSSLGQGSTGELFF.

This chain links TRBV7-2 with TRBJ2-2; TRBD2 matches 7 bases. J was trimmed by 4 bases and V by 4 bases; bases with no gene match: 9. CDR3 length equals 16 residues. Germline assignment: CDR1 SGHTA and CDR2 FQGNSA. The CDR3 spells CASSSRGGRSTGELFF. For the CDR3, the DNA is TGTGCCAGCAGCTCCCGGGGCGGGAGAAGCACCGGGGAGCTGTTTTTT.

V usage is TRBV9 and J usage is TRBJ2-3; TRBD1 aligns across 8 bases. V was pared by 7 bases and J by 6 bases, with 7 bases of the junction left unmatched. CDR1 and CDR2 (germline): SGDLS, YYNGEE. This CDR3 is 13 amino acids long. The CDR3 loop reads CASGQGASDTQYF. Written as DNA, the CDR3 is TGTGCCAGCGGTCAGGGGGCGTCGGATACGCAGTATTTT.

The chain uses TRBV5-4 and TRBJ2-6; 12 bases fit TRBD1. CDR3 length: 20 residues. The germline gives CDR1 SGHNT, CDR2 YYREEE (reference sequence). V trimming: 5 bases; J trimming: 0 bases; junction bases outside the gene matches: 12. For the CDR3, the DNA is TGTGCCAGCAGATGGGGACAGGGGGCTAGTGGCAACTCTGGGGCCAACGTCCTGACTTTC. Its protein is CASRWGQGASGNSGANVLTF.

The chain uses TRBV27 and TRBJ2-7; D is possibly TRBD2 (5 bases). The CDR3 contains 15 residues. CDR1 is MNHEY and CDR2 is SMNVEV in the germline V gene (reference sequence). V was trimmed by 5 bases and J by 5 bases, leaving 19 bases between them. The CDR3, as DNA: TGTGCCAGCAGTCCGCCCTCGCTCGGGGTTGACGAGCAGTACTTC. Translating gives CASSPPSLGVDEQYF.

The chain employs TRBV5-4 and TRBJ2-5; D might be TRBD2 (6 bases). The J call could be wrong; TRBJ2-7 is a better fit for the DNA end. CDR1 and CDR2 from the germline V gene are SGHNT and YYREEE (reference sequence). CDR3 size: 14 residues. CDR3 bases: TGTGCCAGCCAGCCGCGGGGAAACCCCTACGAGCAGTACTTC. It codes for CASQPRGNPYEQYF.

The gene calls are TRBV19 and TRBJ1-4, with TRBD1 matching over 7 bases. The CDR3 covers 18 residues. The J segment lost 2 bases and the V segment lost 5 bases, leaving 14 bases of the junction unmatched. Germline lookup yields CDR1 LNHDA and CDR2 SQIVND (reference sequence). This CDR3 reads CASSPQSTGRVTNEKLFF. The CDR3 nucleotides read TGTGCCAGTAGTCCCCAATCGACAGGGAGAGTGACTAATGAAAAACTGTTTTTT.

The V gene is TRBV27, the J gene TRBJ2-7, with TRBD2 identical over 8 bases. This CDR3 has 14 residues. Germline V lookup: CDR1 MNHEY, CDR2 SMNVEV (reference sequence). With 2 bases clipped from V and 0 bases from J, the junction kept 0 bases outside the gene matches. The CDR3 nucleotides are TGTGCCAGCAGTTTACGGGGGGGCTCCTACGAGCAGTACTTC. Translation gives CASSLRGGSYEQYF.

CDR3 bases: TGTGCCAGCAGTCAGGACAGGCGGAGCAATCAGCCCCAGCATTTT. This sequence encodes CASSQDRRSNQPQHF. The chain joins TRBV6-6 to TRBJ1-5, with 7 bases identical to TRBD1. Germline values: CDR1 MNHNY, CDR2 SVGAGI (reference sequence). V was pared by 5 bases and J by 1 base, with 5 bases of the junction left unmatched. The CDR3 is 15 residues long.

The chain recombines TRBV27 with TRBJ2-1, with a possible D match to TRBD1 (5 bases). The CDR3 covers 14 residues. The germline CDR1 and CDR2 sequences are MNHEY and SMNVEV (reference sequence). The germline V and J ends were trimmed by 6 bases and 4 bases, with 13 bases remaining between them. CDR3 region: CASSISAGYNEQFF. CDR3 nucleotides: TGTGCCAGCAGCATTTCGGCAGGGTACAATGAGCAGTTCTTC.

Comments on this clone: One end of the junction does not line up with germline, which may come from a read error. Other DNA sequences in the sample encode the same CDR3. The rearrangement uses TRBV5-1 and TRBJ1-1, with a weak D call TRBD1 (5 bases). The germline V gene encodes CDR1 SGHRS and CDR2 YFSETQ. This CDR3 is 17 amino acids long. The chain's CDR3 is CASSLAGGGQENTEAFF. The CDR3 DNA follows: TGCGCCAGCAGCTTGGCCGGGGGGGGTCAAGAAAACACTGAAGCCTTCTTT. The full variable domain, its missing parts supplied by reference TRBV5-1 and TRBJ1-1, is KAGVTQTPRYLIKTRGQQVTLSCSPISGHRSVSWYQQTPGQGLQFLFEYFSETQRNKGNFPGRFSGRQFSNSRSEMNVSTLELGDSALYLCASSLAGGGQENTEAFFGQGTRLTVV.

The V call is TRBV9, the J call TRBJ1-2, with D possibly being TRBD1 (6 bases). The CDR3 sequence is 17 residues long. Germline values: CDR1 SGDLS, CDR2 YYNGEE. The V end lost 3 bases, the J end lost 8 bases, and 26 bases lay between the germline ends. CDR3 region: CASSADPVTGGVGGYTF. The CDR3 coding sequence is TGTGCCAGCAGCGCCGATCCGGTGACAGGTGGAGTGGGCGGCTACACCTTC.

The CDR3 sequence is CSVEDRGTYNEQFF. In DNA form, the CDR3 reads TGCAGCGTTGAAGACCGGGGGACTTACAATGAGCAGTTCTTC. The V gene is TRBV29-1, the J gene TRBJ2-1, with D tentatively TRBD2 (6 bases). V lost 0 bases to trimming and J lost 4 bases, with 10 bases between them. Looked up from germline, CDR1 is SQVTM and CDR2 is ANQGSEA. This CDR3 is 14 amino acids long.

This sequence joins TRBV5-1 and TRBJ2-2; 14 bases are a match to TRBD2. Germline trimming cut 5 bases from V and 3 bases from J; bases unmatched to any gene: 6. The germline V gene encodes CDR1 SGHRS and CDR2 YFSETQ. This CDR3 region has 17 residues. The CDR3 coding sequence is TGCGCCAGCAGGGGGACTAGCGGGAGTGTGGACACCGGGGAGCTGTTTTTT. Its translation: CASRGTSGSVDTGELFF.

The chain carries TRBV13 and TRBJ2-7; 7 bases align to TRBD2. Trimming at V came to 4 bases and at J to 6 bases, leaving 9 bases not matched to a gene. The CDR3 length is 14 residues. Germline CDR1 is PRHDT and CDR2 is FYEKMQ (reference sequence). The CDR3 nucleotides read TGTGCCAGCAGCTCGTTGGGGGGGGGAACCGAGCAGTACTTC. This encodes CASSSLGGGTEQYF.

The chain uses TRBV25-1 and TRBJ2-4, with 8 bases matching TRBD2. V lost 7 bases and J lost 1; bases outside the gene matches: 3. Germline V gene sequence: CDR1 MGHDK, CDR2 SYGVNS. The CDR3 extends over 14 amino acids. CDR3 sequence (DNA): TGTGCCAGCACCCCGGGAGGGGCCAAAAACATTCAGTACTTC. Its translation is CASTPGGAKNIQYF.

The chain uses TRBV5-4 and TRBJ2-2, with D perhaps matching TRBD2 (6 bases). Trimming removed 4 bases from V and 5 bases from J, with 9 bases in between. The germline gives CDR1 SGHNT, CDR2 YYREEE (reference sequence). This CDR3 comprises 13 residues. The CDR3 spells CASSHGGTGELFF. Written as DNA, the CDR3 is TGTGCCAGCAGCCACGGGGGTACCGGGGAGCTGTTTTTT. The variable domain in full, with the rest retrieved from reference TRBV5-4 and TRBJ2-2, is ETGVTQSPTHLIKTRGQQVTLRCSSQSGHNTVSWYQQALGQGPQFIFQYYREEENGRGNFPPRFSGLQFPNYSSELNVNALELDDSALYLCASSHGGTGELFFGEGSRLTVL.

This chain links TRBV10-3 with TRBJ1-2; D is unclear. The CDR3 is 11 amino acids. Germline CDR1 ENHRY, CDR2 SYGVKD. The V end was cut by 4 bases, the J end by 8 bases, with 8 bases between. CDR3 protein: CAISGGGGYTF. CDR3 coding DNA: TGTGCCATCAGTGGCGGTGGAGGCTACACCTTC.

The CDR3 DNA follows: TGTGCCAGCAGCCAGCCGGGGTCTAACTATGGCTACACCTTC. It yields the protein CASSQPGSNYGYTF. The rearrangement links TRBV6-5 to TRBJ1-2; no firm D call. Trimming removed 6 bases from V and 0 bases from J, with 11 bases in between. The CDR3 runs to 14 residues. Germline loops: CDR1 MNHEY, CDR2 SVGAGI.